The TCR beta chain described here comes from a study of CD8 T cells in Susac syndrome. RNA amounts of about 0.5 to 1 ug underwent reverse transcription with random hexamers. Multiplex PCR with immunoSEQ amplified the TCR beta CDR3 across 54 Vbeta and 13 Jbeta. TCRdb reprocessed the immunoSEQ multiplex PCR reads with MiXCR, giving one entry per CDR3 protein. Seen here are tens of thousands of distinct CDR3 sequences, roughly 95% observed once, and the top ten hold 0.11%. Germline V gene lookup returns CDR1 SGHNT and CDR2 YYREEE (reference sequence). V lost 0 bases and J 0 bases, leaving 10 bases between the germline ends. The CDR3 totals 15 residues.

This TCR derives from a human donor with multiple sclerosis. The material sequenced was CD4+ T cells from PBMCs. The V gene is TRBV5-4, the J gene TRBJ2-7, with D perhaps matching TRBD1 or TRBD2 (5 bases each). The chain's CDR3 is CASSLGVGTSYEQYF. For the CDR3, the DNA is TGTGCCAGCAGCTTGGGGGTGGGGACCTCCTACGAGCAGTACTTC. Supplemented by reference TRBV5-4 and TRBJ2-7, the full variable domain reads ETGVTQSPTHLIKTRGQQVTLRCSSQSGHNTVSWYQQALGQGPQFIFQYYREEENGRGNFPPRFSGLQFPNYSSELNVNALELDDSALYLCASSLGVGTSYEQYFGPGTRLTVT.